This T cell receptor beta chain was sequenced for a study of T cell responses to AZD1222 COVID-19 vaccine. Whole-study findings and limits: Only 5 to 7 AZD1222 recipients tested seropositive at baseline. Dominant at 160-218 and 743-854, vaccine-associated CD4 TCRs also spanned spike. Elevations in Spike-specific TCR breadth and depth followed administration of two AZD1222 doses. There were repertoire samples only from the period after the peak T cell response.

The assay was immunoSEQ multiplex PCR, and TCRdb's table has in-frame clones only and misses some. Of 65,000 to 90,000 clones listed, 75% to 90% are singletons. Trimming took 1 base from V and 1 from J; bases not matched to a gene: 4. The CDR3 extends over 18 amino acids. CDR1 and CDR2 from the germline V gene are LNHNV and YYDKDF (reference sequence). This clone showed up just once. The antigen remains undetermined. The chain combines TRBV15 with TRBJ2-3; 14 positions match TRBD2. The origin of this receptor is an adult who received the AZD1222 COVID-19 vaccine. The source material was peripheral blood, sampled 28 days after the second AZD1222 dose. The chain's CDR3 is CATSRGLAGGPRTDTQYF. CDR3 nucleotides: TGTGCCACCAGCAGAGGACTAGCGGGAGGGCCGCGCACAGATACGCAGTATTTT.